This T cell receptor beta chain was identified during a study of memory CD4+ T cells and cytomegalovirus serostatus. The sort gate was single viable CD3+CD4+CD8-CD45RO+ cells for memory CD4+ T cells. Per the original data handling: After removing out-of-frame reads, around 2 million distinct TCRbeta sequences remained. Using immunoSEQ multiplex PCR, the repertoire was profiled, and TCRdb retains in-frame clones only, with some absent. For V, J and clone size, that table is used; D and trimming come from the DNA. The sample carries 64,000 or so clones, about 74% recorded once. V lost 5 bases and J lost 2, with 10 bases in between. The CDR3 is made up of 15 amino acids. The germline gives CDR1 MNHNY, CDR2 SVGAGI (reference sequence).

The sequenced sample was memory CD4+ T cells from blood. This clonotype was obtained from an adult in good health and CMV-seronegative. The chain carries TRBV6-6 and TRBJ2-6; maybe TRBD1 (5 bases). The CDR3 DNA follows: TGTGCCAGCAGTAAGACAGTTGCTGGGGCCAACGTCCTGACTTTC. Amino acid sequence: CASSKTVAGANVLTF.